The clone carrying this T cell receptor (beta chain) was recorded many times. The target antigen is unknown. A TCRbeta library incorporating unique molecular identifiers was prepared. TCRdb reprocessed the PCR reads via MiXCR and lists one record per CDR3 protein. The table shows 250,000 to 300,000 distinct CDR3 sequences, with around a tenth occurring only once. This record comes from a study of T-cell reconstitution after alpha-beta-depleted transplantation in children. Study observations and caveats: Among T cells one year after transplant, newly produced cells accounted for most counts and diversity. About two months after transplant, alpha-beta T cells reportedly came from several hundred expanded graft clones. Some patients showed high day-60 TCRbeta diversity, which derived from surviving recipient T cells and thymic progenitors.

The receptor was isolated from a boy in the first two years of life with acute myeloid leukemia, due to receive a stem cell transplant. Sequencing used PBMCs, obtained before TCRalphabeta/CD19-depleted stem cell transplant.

CDR3 coding DNA: TGTGCCAACTCTAGGGGGTATACGCAGTATTTT. The encoded protein is CANSRGYTQYF. The chain combines TRBV12-3 or TRBV12-4 with TRBJ2-3, with D tentatively TRBD1 (6 bases). V shed 10 bases and J shed 7 bases, with 12 bases lying between them. The CDR3 has 11 amino acids.